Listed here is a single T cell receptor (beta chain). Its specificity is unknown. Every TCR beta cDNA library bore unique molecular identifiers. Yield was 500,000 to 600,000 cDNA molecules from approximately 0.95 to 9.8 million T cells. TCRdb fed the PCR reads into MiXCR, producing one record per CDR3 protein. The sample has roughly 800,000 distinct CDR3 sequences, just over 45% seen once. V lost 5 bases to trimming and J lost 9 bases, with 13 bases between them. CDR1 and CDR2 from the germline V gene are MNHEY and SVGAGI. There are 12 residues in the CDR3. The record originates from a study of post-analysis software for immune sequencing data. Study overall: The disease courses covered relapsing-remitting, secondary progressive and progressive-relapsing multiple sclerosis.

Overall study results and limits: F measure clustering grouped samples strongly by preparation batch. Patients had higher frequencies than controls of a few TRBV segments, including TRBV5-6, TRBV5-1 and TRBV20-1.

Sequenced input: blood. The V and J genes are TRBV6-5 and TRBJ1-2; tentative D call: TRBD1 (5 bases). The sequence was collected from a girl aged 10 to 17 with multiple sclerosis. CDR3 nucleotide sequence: TGTGCCAGCAGTCGCACGGGGGGTAGCTACACCTTC. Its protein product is CASSRTGGSYTF.